The clone carrying this TCR beta chain was picked up a small number of times. The data stem from a study of blood T cell repertoires in COVID-19. Overall study: T cells, B-cell-depleted T cells, or PBMCs provided the cDNA or gDNA that served as material.

V dropped 4 bases and J dropped 0 bases, with 10 bases sitting between them. CDR1 and CDR2 (germline): SGHTS, YDEGEE. The CDR3 contains 15 residues. Those enrolled in Seattle joined during active infection and were followed longitudinally afterward. Only in-frame clones appear in the TCRdb table, and some are missing; sequencing was by immunoSEQ multiplex PCR. The data hold tens of thousands of clones, with approximately 77% observed a single time. This chain connects TRBV5-8 to TRBJ1-4, with no clear D. The TCR was taken from a man in his 70s with COVID-19, enrolled during active disease. The sequenced sample consisted of peripheral blood. The CDR3 spells CASSTRGATNEKLFF. CDR3 in DNA: TGTGCCAGCAGCACCCGGGGTGCAACTAATGAAAAACTGTTTTTT.